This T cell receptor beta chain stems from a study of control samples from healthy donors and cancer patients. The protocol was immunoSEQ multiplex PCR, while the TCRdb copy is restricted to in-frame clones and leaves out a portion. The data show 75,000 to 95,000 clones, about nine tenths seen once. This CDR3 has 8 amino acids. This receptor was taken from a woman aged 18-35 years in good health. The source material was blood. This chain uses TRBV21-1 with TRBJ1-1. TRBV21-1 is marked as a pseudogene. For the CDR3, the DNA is TGTGCCAGCAGGGAAGCTTTCTTT. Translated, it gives CASREAFF.